Listed below are T cell receptor beta chains from one sample, sequenced in a study of T cell responses to AZD1222 COVID-19 vaccine. Only in-frame clones appear in the TCRdb table, and some are missing; sequencing was by immunoSEQ multiplex PCR. The sample has fewer than 200,000 clones; approximately 86% are singletons. The sequenced sample was peripheral blood, obtained on day 0 of AZD1222 vaccination. The receptor source for this set is an adult in good health. Both conserved end residues are part of each CDR3. D genes are given only for firm matches. Clone size is given for some rows only: seen once, a few or many times, or a class if the clone is expanded.

v_gene: TRBV30; d_gene: .; j_gene: TRBJ1-3; abundance: few; CDR3aa: CAWRGFYSGNTIYF; CDR3nt: TGTGCCTGGAGGGGTTTTTACTCTGGAAACACCATATATTTT
v_gene: TRBV27; d_gene: .; j_gene: TRBJ2-1; abundance: .; CDR3aa: CASSFQIAYEQFF; CDR3nt: TGTGCCAGCAGTTTCCAGATTGCGTATGAGCAGTTCTTC
v_gene: TRBV4-3; d_gene: TRBD2; j_gene: TRBJ2-3; abundance: .; CDR3aa: CASSQGTRAGGMDTQYF; CDR3nt: TGCGCCAGCAGCCAAGGGACCCGGGCGGGGGGGATGGATACGCAGTATTTT
v_gene: TRBV7-2; d_gene: .; j_gene: TRBJ2-2; abundance: .; CDR3aa: CASSLLSPPGELFF; CDR3nt: TGTGCCAGCAGCTTATTAAGTCCCCCCGGGGAGCTGTTTTTT
v_gene: TRBV5-1; d_gene: .; j_gene: TRBJ2-1; abundance: .; CDR3aa: CASSALGYGDEQFF; CDR3nt: TGCGCCAGCAGCGCCCTGGGTTATGGGGATGAGCAGTTCTTC
v_gene: TRBV11-2; d_gene: TRBD1; j_gene: TRBJ1-2; abundance: .; CDR3aa: CASSSYPYRDRGGYGYTF; CDR3nt: TGTGCCAGCAGCTCATACCCGTACCGGGACAGGGGAGGATATGGCTACACCTTC
v_gene: TRBV4-1; d_gene: .; j_gene: TRBJ1-1; abundance: .; CDR3aa: CASSPVLRRVKADTEAFF; CDR3nt: TGCGCCAGCAGCCCCGTTCTTCGCAGGGTTAAGGCGGACACTGAAGCTTTCTTT
v_gene: TRBV2; d_gene: TRBD1; j_gene: TRBJ1-2; abundance: .; CDR3aa: CASEGQGAGYTF; CDR3nt: TGTGCCAGCGAGGGACAGGGGGCTGGCTACACCTTC
v_gene: TRBV27; d_gene: .; j_gene: TRBJ1-2; abundance: .; CDR3aa: CASSLVVPGGDGYTF; CDR3nt: TGTGCCAGCAGTTTAGTCGTGCCCGGGGGCGATGGCTACACCTTC
v_gene: TRBV3-1/TRBV3-2; d_gene: TRBD1; j_gene: TRBJ1-2; abundance: .; CDR3aa: CASSHLQGAVIRYTF; CDR3nt: TGTGCCAGCAGCCATCTACAGGGGGCTGTAATTCGCTACACCTTC
v_gene: TRBV28; d_gene: .; j_gene: TRBJ1-2; abundance: .; CDR3aa: CASSLWGMDYGYTF; CDR3nt: TGTGCCAGCAGTTTATGGGGGATGGACTATGGCTACACCTTC
v_gene: TRBV7-6; d_gene: .; j_gene: TRBJ1-5; abundance: .; CDR3aa: CASSLPNQPQHF; CDR3nt: TGTGCCAGCAGCTTACCTAATCAGCCCCAGCATTTT
v_gene: TRBV5-4; d_gene: .; j_gene: TRBJ2-3; abundance: .; CDR3aa: CASSLPPGRSTDTQYF; CDR3nt: TGTGCCAGCAGCTTGCCCCCGGGACGGAGCACAGATACGCAGTATTTT
v_gene: TRBV10-3; d_gene: .; j_gene: TRBJ1-1; abundance: .; CDR3aa: CAIRGGPLSTNTEAFF; CDR3nt: TGTGCCATCAGAGGAGGGCCTCTTTCAACGAACACTGAAGCTTTCTTT
v_gene: TRBV6-5; d_gene: .; j_gene: TRBJ2-1; abundance: .; CDR3aa: CASSRTSVDEQFF; CDR3nt: TGTGCCAGCAGCCGGACTTCTGTCGACGAGCAGTTCTTC
v_gene: TRBV10-1; d_gene: TRBD2; j_gene: TRBJ2-1; abundance: .; CDR3aa: CASSPPGTSGGNEQFF; CDR3nt: TGCGCCAGCAGCCCGCCCGGGACTAGCGGGGGAAATGAGCAGTTCTTC
v_gene: TRBV19; d_gene: TRBD1; j_gene: TRBJ2-5; abundance: .; CDR3aa: CASSIPTGGEAETQYF; CDR3nt: TGTGCCAGTAGTATACCAACAGGGGGCGAGGCAGAGACCCAGTACTTC
v_gene: TRBV27; d_gene: .; j_gene: TRBJ2-5; abundance: .; CDR3aa: CASTSRSFQETQYF; CDR3nt: TGTGCCAGCACTTCAAGGAGCTTTCAAGAGACCCAGTACTTC
v_gene: TRBV18; d_gene: .; j_gene: TRBJ1-5; abundance: once; CDR3aa: CASSPERNNQPQHF; CDR3nt: TGTGCCAGCTCACCCGAGCGGAACAATCAGCCCCAGCATTTT
v_gene: TRBV30; d_gene: .; j_gene: TRBJ1-2; abundance: .; CDR3aa: CAWSVEGGYTF; CDR3nt: TGTGCCTGGAGTGTCGAGGGTGGCTACACCTTC
v_gene: TRBV29-1; d_gene: .; j_gene: TRBJ2-1; abundance: .; CDR3aa: CSAKQGSYNEQFF; CDR3nt: TGCAGCGCTAAACAGGGTTCCTACAATGAGCAGTTCTTC
v_gene: TRBV4-3; d_gene: .; j_gene: TRBJ1-6; abundance: .; CDR3aa: CASSQSRGRNSPLHF; CDR3nt: TGCGCCAGCAGCCAATCCCGGGGGCGTAATTCACCCCTCCACTTT
v_gene: TRBV5-1; d_gene: TRBD2; j_gene: TRBJ2-7; abundance: .; CDR3aa: CASSLKTSGDLSYEQYF; CDR3nt: TGCGCCAGCAGCTTGAAGACTAGCGGGGACCTCTCCTACGAGCAGTACTTC
v_gene: TRBV7-2; d_gene: .; j_gene: TRBJ1-2; abundance: .; CDR3aa: CASSLARGGGYTF; CDR3nt: TGTGCCAGCAGCTTAGCGAGGGGGGGTGGCTACACCTTC
v_gene: TRBV28; d_gene: TRBD1; j_gene: TRBJ1-5; abundance: .; CDR3aa: CASRRQGALERNQPQHF; CDR3nt: TGTGCCAGCAGGCGACAGGGGGCTCTCGAGAGGAATCAGCCCCAGCATTTT
v_gene: TRBV19; d_gene: TRBD1; j_gene: TRBJ1-5; abundance: once; CDR3aa: CASVRDSSYQPQHF; CDR3nt: TGTGCCAGTGTCCGGGACAGTTCGTATCAGCCCCAGCATTTT
v_gene: TRBV30; d_gene: .; j_gene: TRBJ1-2; abundance: .; CDR3aa: CAWSPQPGGYTF; CDR3nt: TGTGCCTGGAGTCCCCAGCCAGGTGGCTACACCTTC
v_gene: TRBV11-2; d_gene: TRBD1; j_gene: TRBJ1-2; abundance: .; CDR3aa: CASSSITRRGPNYGYTF; CDR3nt: TGTGCCAGCAGCTCGATAACCAGGAGGGGGCCTAACTATGGCTACACCTTC
v_gene: TRBV30; d_gene: .; j_gene: TRBJ1-2; abundance: .; CDR3aa: CAWSDQENGYTF; CDR3nt: TGTGCCTGGAGTGACCAGGAGAATGGCTACACCTTC
v_gene: TRBV24-1; d_gene: .; j_gene: TRBJ2-2; abundance: .; CDR3aa: CATSRELTGELFF; CDR3nt: TGTGCCACCAGTCGCGAGTTGACCGGGGAGCTGTTTTTT
v_gene: TRBV25-1; d_gene: .; j_gene: TRBJ2-3; abundance: once; CDR3aa: CASSASTDTQYF; CDR3nt: TGTGCCAGCAGTGCTAGCACAGATACGCAGTATTTT
v_gene: TRBV9; d_gene: .; j_gene: TRBJ2-7; abundance: .; CDR3aa: CASSVGNRVGSYEQYF; CDR3nt: TGTGCCAGCAGCGTAGGGAACAGGGTGGGCTCCTACGAGCAGTACTTC
v_gene: TRBV28; d_gene: .; j_gene: TRBJ2-1; abundance: .; CDR3aa: CASSLVGGYNEQFF; CDR3nt: TGTGCCAGCAGTTTAGTAGGGGGGTACAATGAGCAGTTCTTC
v_gene: TRBV18; d_gene: .; j_gene: TRBJ2-6; abundance: .; CDR3aa: CASSPPARGIRGANVLTF; CDR3nt: TGTGCCAGCTCACCACCGGCGCGGGGAATCAGAGGGGCCAACGTCCTGACTTTC
v_gene: TRBV6-5; d_gene: TRBD1; j_gene: TRBJ1-2; abundance: .; CDR3aa: CASSPPGQGNYGYTF; CDR3nt: TGTGCCAGCAGTCCCCCGGGACAGGGGAACTATGGCTACACCTTC
v_gene: TRBV11-3; d_gene: .; j_gene: TRBJ2-2; abundance: .; CDR3aa: CASSSTGLTGELFF; CDR3nt: TGTGCCAGCAGCTCAACAGGGCTAACCGGGGAGCTGTTTTTT
v_gene: TRBV19; d_gene: .; j_gene: TRBJ2-5; abundance: .; CDR3aa: CASSGSRQETQYF; CDR3nt: TGTGCCAGTAGCGGGAGTCGTCAAGAGACCCAGTACTTC
v_gene: TRBV7-9; d_gene: TRBD1; j_gene: TRBJ1-4; abundance: .; CDR3aa: CASSLTGGNEKLFF; CDR3nt: TGTGCCAGCAGCTTGACAGGGGGTAACGAAAAACTGTTTTTT
v_gene: TRBV15; d_gene: .; j_gene: TRBJ2-5; abundance: .; CDR3aa: CATSRDPGHRKETQYF; CDR3nt: TGTGCCACCAGCAGAGATCCGGGGCACCGTAAGGAGACCCAGTACTTC
v_gene: TRBV4-2; d_gene: TRBD1; j_gene: TRBJ2-7; abundance: .; CDR3aa: CASSQDRGGLRSYEQYF; CDR3nt: TGTGCCAGCAGCCAAGATAGAGGGGGCTTAAGGTCCTACGAGCAGTACTTC
v_gene: TRBV28; d_gene: .; j_gene: TRBJ2-2; abundance: .; CDR3aa: CASILGHLNTGELFF; CDR3nt: TGTGCCAGCATCCTCGGACACCTGAACACCGGGGAGCTGTTTTTT
v_gene: TRBV5-6; d_gene: .; j_gene: TRBJ2-3; abundance: .; CDR3aa: CASSFGGRGGSTDTQYF; CDR3nt: TGTGCCAGCAGCTTCGGTGGTCGGGGCGGTAGCACAGATACGCAGTATTTT
v_gene: TRBV3-1/TRBV3-2; d_gene: .; j_gene: TRBJ1-6; abundance: medium-sized; CDR3aa: CASSQGSGSPLHF; CDR3nt: TGTGCCAGCAGCCAGGGATCGGGGTCACCCCTCCACTTT
v_gene: TRBV7-3; d_gene: .; j_gene: TRBJ1-1; abundance: .; CDR3aa: CASSLKVQGNTEAFF; CDR3nt: TGTGCCAGCAGCTTAAAGGTACAGGGGAACACTGAAGCTTTCTTT
v_gene: TRBV6-4; d_gene: .; j_gene: TRBJ1-4; abundance: .; CDR3aa: CASRALSPTTNEKLFF; CDR3nt: TGTGCCAGCAGGGCCCTATCCCCCACAACTAATGAAAAACTGTTTTTT
v_gene: TRBV2; d_gene: TRBD1; j_gene: TRBJ1-3; abundance: .; CDR3aa: CASSDTGAKENTIYF; CDR3nt: TGTGCCAGCAGTGATACAGGGGCTAAGGAAAACACCATATATTTT
v_gene: TRBV6-1; d_gene: .; j_gene: TRBJ1-6; abundance: .; CDR3aa: CASFPSGVNSPLHF; CDR3nt: TGTGCCAGTTTCCCGTCGGGGGTTAATTCACCCCTCCACTTT
v_gene: TRBV7-6; d_gene: .; j_gene: TRBJ2-1; abundance: .; CDR3aa: CASSLAFSSYNEQFF; CDR3nt: TGTGCCAGCAGCTTAGCTTTTAGCTCCTACAATGAGCAGTTCTTC
v_gene: TRBV28; d_gene: .; j_gene: TRBJ2-4; abundance: .; CDR3aa: CASSFLDSAKNIQYF; CDR3nt: TGTGCCAGCAGTTTTCTGGATTCGGCCAAAAACATTCAGTACTTC
v_gene: TRBV28; d_gene: TRBD1; j_gene: TRBJ1-6; abundance: .; CDR3aa: CASSLWAEDWTGGNSPLHF; CDR3nt: TGTGCCAGCAGTTTATGGGCCGAAGATTGGACAGGGGGTAATTCACCCCTCCACTTT
v_gene: TRBV4-1; d_gene: .; j_gene: TRBJ2-7; abundance: few; CDR3aa: CASSQRTDMSGEQYF; CDR3nt: TGCGCCAGCAGCCAAAGGACGGATATGTCGGGGGAGCAGTACTTC
v_gene: TRBV9; d_gene: .; j_gene: TRBJ2-7; abundance: .; CDR3aa: CASSVDPAGRTYEQYF; CDR3nt: TGTGCCAGCAGCGTAGATCCAGCGGGCAGAACCTACGAGCAGTACTTC
v_gene: TRBV18; d_gene: TRBD1; j_gene: TRBJ1-2; abundance: .; CDR3aa: CASSPSDRVGGYTF; CDR3nt: TGTGCCAGCTCACCATCGGACAGGGTTGGAGGCTACACCTTC
v_gene: TRBV6-5; d_gene: .; j_gene: TRBJ1-2; abundance: .; CDR3aa: CASSYSGTWNYGYTF; CDR3nt: TGTGCCAGCAGTTACTCAGGCACCTGGAACTATGGCTACACCTTC
v_gene: TRBV5-1; d_gene: TRBD1; j_gene: TRBJ2-1; abundance: .; CDR3aa: CASSLLGQYNEQFF; CDR3nt: TGCGCCAGCAGCTTGCTGGGACAGTACAATGAGCAGTTCTTC
v_gene: TRBV7-4; d_gene: TRBD1; j_gene: TRBJ1-5; abundance: .; CDR3aa: CASSWTGGRNQPQHF; CDR3nt: TGTGCCAGCAGCTGGACAGGGGGCCGCAATCAGCCCCAGCATTTT
v_gene: TRBV27; d_gene: .; j_gene: TRBJ1-2; abundance: few; CDR3aa: CASSPRRGGSYGYTF; CDR3nt: TGTGCCAGCAGCCCCCGGCGGGGAGGTAGCTATGGCTACACCTTC
v_gene: TRBV28; d_gene: .; j_gene: TRBJ1-2; abundance: .; CDR3aa: CATLWGAANYGYTF; CDR3nt: TGTGCCACCCTTTGGGGGGCAGCTAACTATGGCTACACCTTC
v_gene: TRBV5-4; d_gene: TRBD1; j_gene: TRBJ1-3; abundance: .; CDR3aa: CASSKTGGGLGNTIYF; CDR3nt: TGTGCCAGCAGCAAGACAGGGGGAGGACTAGGAAACACCATATATTTT